Listed below are T cell receptor beta chains from one sample, sequenced in a study of shared clonotypes between healthy human individuals. The protocol was immunoSEQ multiplex PCR, while the TCRdb copy is restricted to in-frame clones and leaves out a portion. The sample has just over 2,000,000 clones, about 95% seen once. Sequenced sample: naive CD4+ T cells sorted from blood. These receptors came from a man aged 18 to 29 in good health. The CDR3 runs from the conserved cysteine through the conserved F or W. A D gene is named only where the DNA matches it firmly.

J gene: TRBJ2-5
V gene: TRBV29-1
D gene: -
CDR3 protein: CSVAVGETQYF

J gene: TRBJ1-2
V gene: TRBV19
D gene: -
CDR3 protein: CASSISLNLRSDYGYTF

J gene: TRBJ2-3
V gene: TRBV7-2
D gene: TRBD2
CDR3 protein: CASSLGLAGAGTDTQYF

J gene: TRBJ2-7
V gene: TRBV7-2
D gene: -
CDR3 protein: CASSLSRSAYEQYF

J gene: TRBJ2-2
V gene: TRBV5-4
D gene: TRBD1
CDR3 protein: CASSSPGQGATGELFF

J gene: TRBJ1-1
V gene: TRBV14
D gene: -
CDR3 protein: CASSQGINTEAFF

J gene: TRBJ1-1
V gene: TRBV15
D gene: TRBD1
CDR3 protein: CATSRGGQGATEAFF

J gene: TRBJ2-2
V gene: TRBV19
D gene: TRBD2
CDR3 protein: CARLAGPGELFF

J gene: TRBJ2-1
V gene: TRBV4-1
D gene: -
CDR3 protein: CASSKGENSALNEQFF

J gene: TRBJ2-3
V gene: TRBV5-6
D gene: TRBD1
CDR3 protein: CASSLQGSTDTQYF

J gene: TRBJ1-2
V gene: TRBV30
D gene: TRBD1
CDR3 protein: CAWSWTGDRANYGYTF

J gene: TRBJ2-5
V gene: TRBV10-3
D gene: -
CDR3 protein: CAISESEYLETQYF

J gene: TRBJ1-3
V gene: TRBV7-9
D gene: -
CDR3 protein: CASSLGQGYGNTIYF

J gene: TRBJ1-1
V gene: TRBV5-4
D gene: -
CDR3 protein: CASSLPGTLNTEAFF

J gene: TRBJ1-5
V gene: TRBV7-8
D gene: -
CDR3 protein: CAVGDQPQHF

J gene: TRBJ1-2
V gene: TRBV2
D gene: -
CDR3 protein: CASSDYREDGYTF

J gene: TRBJ2-7
V gene: TRBV28
D gene: -
CDR3 protein: CASRTPRGSYEQYF

J gene: TRBJ2-3
V gene: TRBV5-1
D gene: TRBD1
CDR3 protein: CASSADRGGTDTQYF

J gene: TRBJ1-5
V gene: TRBV2
D gene: -
CDR3 protein: CASRRQDGSNQPQHF

J gene: TRBJ2-1
V gene: TRBV5-1
D gene: -
CDR3 protein: CASSLGTKHNEQFF

J gene: TRBJ2-3
V gene: TRBV7-2
D gene: -
CDR3 protein: CASSGRGAYQPTDTQYF

J gene: TRBJ2-3
V gene: TRBV18
D gene: -
CDR3 protein: CASSPSGVPSTDTQYF